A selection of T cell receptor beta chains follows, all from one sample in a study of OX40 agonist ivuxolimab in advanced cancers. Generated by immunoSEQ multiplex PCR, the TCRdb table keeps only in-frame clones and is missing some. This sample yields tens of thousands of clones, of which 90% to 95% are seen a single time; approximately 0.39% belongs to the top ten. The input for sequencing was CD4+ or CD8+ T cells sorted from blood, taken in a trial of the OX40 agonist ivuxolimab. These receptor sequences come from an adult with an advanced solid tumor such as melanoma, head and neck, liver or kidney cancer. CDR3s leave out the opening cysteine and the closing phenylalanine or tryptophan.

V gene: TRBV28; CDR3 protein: ASSLIGEWQPQH
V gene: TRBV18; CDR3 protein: ASSPTTGYENIQY
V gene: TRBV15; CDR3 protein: ATSPGIGVPSYEQY
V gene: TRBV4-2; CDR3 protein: ASSRDSSGSPYEQY
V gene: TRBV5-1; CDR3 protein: ASSLEDRAEETQY
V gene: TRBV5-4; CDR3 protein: ASSAPAETQY
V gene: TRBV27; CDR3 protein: ASSLRGISSGANVLT
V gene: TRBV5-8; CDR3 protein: ASSSVSSGDVGF
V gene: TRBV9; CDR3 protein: ASSATGGDNQPQH
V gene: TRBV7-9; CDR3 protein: ASSLGTGATNEKLF
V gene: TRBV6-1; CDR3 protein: ASSPGQANQPQH
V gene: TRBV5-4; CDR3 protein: ASSMALAGTGELF
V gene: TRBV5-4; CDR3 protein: ASSLAGSGANVLT
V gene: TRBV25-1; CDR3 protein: ASSGVGTGEETQY
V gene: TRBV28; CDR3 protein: ASSYSATNPL
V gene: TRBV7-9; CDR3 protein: ASSLEGGTGQY
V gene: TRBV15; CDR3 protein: ATSRPTTRDNTEAF
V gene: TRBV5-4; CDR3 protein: ASSFGSDTQY
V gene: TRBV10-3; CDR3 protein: AITGTHTRGGVAGELF
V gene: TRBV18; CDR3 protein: ASSPSYSGGAGARHT
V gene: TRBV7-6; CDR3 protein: ASSYLGWSGANVLT
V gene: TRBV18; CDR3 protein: ASSPMIRGTNTEAF
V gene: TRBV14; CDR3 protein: ASSPAGGYGYT
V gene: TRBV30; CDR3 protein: AWAPGTPGVQF
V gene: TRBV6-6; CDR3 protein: ASSFKRDSYNEQF
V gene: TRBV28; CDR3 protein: ASYTGVGEYEQY
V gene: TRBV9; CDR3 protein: ASSAWGDGTEAF